Each of the 6 T cell receptor beta chains below was sequenced from the same sample in a study of OX40 agonist ivuxolimab in advanced cancers. Clones were read by immunoSEQ multiplex PCR, and TCRdb kept only the in-frame ones, dropping some. Here the sample spans just over 40,000 clones, 87% being singletons. The sample was CD4+ or CD8+ T cells sorted from blood, taken in a trial of the OX40 agonist ivuxolimab. The receptors originated from an adult with an advanced solid tumor such as melanoma, head and neck, liver or kidney cancer.

The chain recombines TRBV18 with TRBJ1-2; D remains unclear. CDR1 and CDR2 (germline): KGHSH, LQKENI. The V end was cut by 1 base, the J end by 7 bases, with 10 bases between. The CDR3 consists of 13 residues. CDR3: CASSPRQEAGYTF. Written as DNA, the CDR3 is TGTGCCAGCTCACCACGTCAGGAGGCTGGCTACACCTTC. The variable domain in full, with the rest retrieved from reference TRBV18 and TRBJ1-2, is NAGVMQNPRHLVRRRGQEARLRCSPMKGHSHVYWYRQLPEEGLKFMVYLQKENIIDESGMPKERFSAEFPKEGPSILRIQQVVRGDSAAYFCASSPRQEAGYTFGSGTRLTVV.

This rearrangement joins TRBV30 to TRBJ2-7, with 8 bases lining up with TRBD1. The CDR3 is 15 residues long. CDR1 and CDR2 (germline): GTSNPN, SVGIG (reference sequence). Trimming took 0 bases from V and 3 from J; bases not matched to a gene: 7. The CDR3 sequence: CAWSVRGTGGYEQYF. The CDR3, as DNA: TGTGCCTGGAGTGTACGGGGGACAGGCGGCTACGAGCAGTACTTC.

There are a few counts of this clone. The chain is built from TRBV7-9 and TRBJ1-5, with a weak D call TRBD1 (6 bases). V was cut by 1 base and J by 7 bases, with 14 bases left in between. The CDR3 runs 15 residues. Germline V CDR1 and CDR2: SEHNR, FQNEAQ (reference sequence). The CDR3: CASSLGGGIDQPQHF. The CDR3 DNA reads as TGTGCCAGCAGCTTAGGAGGGGGGATAGACCAGCCCCAGCATTTT.

The chain employs TRBV18 and TRBJ1-4; D remains unclear. Per germline, CDR1 KGHSH and CDR2 LQKENI. The CDR3 contains 15 residues. V shed 1 base and J shed 8 bases, with 14 bases lying between them. CDR3 amino acids: CASSPLRDGVEKLFF. The CDR3 DNA follows: TGTGCCAGCTCACCACTTCGCGACGGAGTCGAAAAACTGTTTTTT.

This chain connects TRBV27 to TRBJ2-7; the match to TRBD1 covers 10 bases. Unmatched junction bases numbered 12, after V lost 6 bases and J lost 1 base. Germline lookup yields CDR1 MNHEY and CDR2 SMNVEV (reference sequence). The CDR3 totals 17 residues. For the CDR3, the DNA is TGTGCCAGCAGCTCTATTAGACCGGGACAGGGGTCCTACGAGCAGTACTTC. Translated, it gives CASSSIRPGQGSYEQYF.

This clone has only one observation. Other DNA sequences in the sample encode the same CDR3. The rearrangement joins TRBV7-9 to TRBJ2-1; 10 bases agree with TRBD2. From germline, CDR1 is SEHNR and CDR2 FQNEAQ (reference sequence). This CDR3 contains 14 residues. V dropped 4 bases and J dropped 8; count of bases not matched to a gene: 5. The DNA for the CDR3 is TGTGCCAGCAGCTCAGGGACTAGCGCCCATGAGCAGTTCTTC. Amino acids: CASSSGTSAHEQFF.